Below are 30 T cell receptor beta chains sequenced from a single sample in a study of T cell responses to AZD1222 COVID-19 vaccine. Measured with immunoSEQ multiplex PCR; TCRdb has only the in-frame clones, and not every one. This sample has more than 110,000 clones; around 90% occur once, and the top ten carry more than 3%. The sequenced sample was peripheral blood, obtained on day 0 of AZD1222 vaccination. These receptor sequences come from an adult in good health.

The chain carries TRBV19 and TRBJ1-2; 10 positions agree with TRBD1. The CDR3 totals 15 residues. Trimming at V came to 5 bases and at J to 3 bases, leaving 6 bases not matched to a gene. Germline CDR1 LNHDA, CDR2 SQIVND (reference sequence). The CDR3 sequence is CASSLAGTGDYGYTF. The CDR3 DNA reads TGTGCCAGTAGTCTCGCCGGGACAGGGGACTATGGCTACACCTTC.

The rearrangement links TRBV20-1 to TRBJ2-5; 10 positions match TRBD2. The CDR3 loop spans 14 amino acids. V was clipped by 3 bases and J by 6 bases; unmatched bases: 7. Germline CDR1 and CDR2: DFQATT and SNEGSKA (reference sequence). DNA for the CDR3: TGCAGTGCTAGTCAAATAGCGGGAGGTCAGACCCAGTACTTC. Its protein product is CSASQIAGGQTQYF.

V and J are TRBV6-6 and TRBJ1-3; TRBD1 agrees at 9 bases. In germline, CDR1 is MNHNY, CDR2 SVGAGI (reference sequence). The CDR3 extends over 16 amino acids. Trimming removed 2 bases from V and 2 bases from J; junction bases left unmatched: 4. The CDR3 DNA reads as TGTGCCAGCAGTTACGGGGGACAGGGAACTGGAAACACCATATATTTT. Its protein is CASSYGGQGTGNTIYF.

The chain carries TRBV6-5 and TRBJ1-3; D gene unclear. The ends were cut back, 8 bases at V and 0 bases at J, with 14 bases in the middle. CDR1 and CDR2 from the germline V gene are MNHEY and SVGAGI. This CDR3 region has 15 residues. CDR3 sequence reads: CASHSTRISGNTIYF. The CDR3 region has the DNA TGTGCCAGCCACTCAACCCGGATCTCTGGAAACACCATATATTTT.

This clone occurred once. This chain's CDR3 is CARDGRGETQYF. As DNA, the CDR3 is TGTGCCAGGGACGGGCGAGGGGAGACCCAGTACTTC. J is TRBJ2-5 and V is TRBV6-6; TRBD2 is a possible D gene (5 bases). This CDR3 has 12 residues. Germline loops: CDR1 MNHNY, CDR2 SVGAGI (reference sequence). Trimming shortened V by 9 bases and J by 5 bases, and 13 bases separated the two germline ends.

In its sample, this clone was seen a few times. This chain connects TRBV20-1 to TRBJ2-7, with 11 bases fitting TRBD2. CDR3 length: 15 amino acids. Germline V gives CDR1 DFQATT, CDR2 SNEGSKA (reference sequence). V gave up 3 bases and J gave up 0 bases; unmatched junction bases: 4. The CDR3 DNA sequence: TGCAGTGCTAGTGGGACTAGCGGTCTCTCCTACGAGCAGTACTTC. Protein sequence: CSASGTSGLSYEQYF.

The gene calls are TRBV5-1 and TRBJ1-1; D not resolved. The CDR3 totals 15 residues. Germline CDR1 and CDR2: SGHRS and YFSETQ. The germline V and J ends were trimmed by 0 bases and 0 bases, with 9 bases remaining between them. The CDR3 sequence: CASSLVPLMNTEAFF. CDR3 coding DNA: TGCGCCAGCAGCTTGGTACCCCTCATGAACACTGAAGCTTTCTTT.

The chain links TRBV2 to TRBJ2-1; 9 bases map to TRBD2. Germline CDR1 reads SNHLY; CDR2 reads FYNNEI. V lost 6 bases to trimming and J lost 9 bases; unmatched junction nucleotides: 6. CDR3 size: 13 residues. The CDR3 DNA sequence: TGTGCCAGCAGCCGACTAGCGGTCGGTGAGCAGTTCTTC. This translates into CASSRLAVGEQFF.

The chain is built from TRBV7-2 and TRBJ1-5, with 7 positions matching TRBD1. This CDR3 is built from 15 residues. Germline values: CDR1 SGHTA, CDR2 FQGNSA. The V segment lost 1 base and the J segment 6 bases; nucleotides outside the gene matches: 6. CDR3 nucleotide sequence: TGTGCCAGCAGCTTAGACCGACAGGGCCCTCAGCCCCAGCATTTT. Translated: CASSLDRQGPQPQHF.

This clone is a singleton in its sample. The CDR3 nucleotides read TGTGCCAGTAGTATGTCTTGGTCAGACACTGAAGCTTTCTTT. Translated, it gives CASSMSWSDTEAFF. The V call is TRBV19, the J call TRBJ1-1, with D hard to call. The CDR3 runs to 14 residues. The V gene's germline CDR1 is LNHDA and CDR2 SQIVND (reference sequence). Trimming cost V 3 bases and J 3 bases, with 11 bases left between them.

The chain is built from TRBV7-9 and TRBJ1-5; D is possibly TRBD1 (6 bases). The germline V gene encodes CDR1 SEHNR and CDR2 FQNEAQ (reference sequence). The germline V and J ends were trimmed by 5 bases and 7 bases, with 15 bases remaining between them. This CDR3 contains 14 residues. CDR3 DNA sequence: TGTGCCAGCAGCCCTAGGGGGGCCGCACAGCCCCAGCATTTT. Translated: CASSPRGAAQPQHF.

This rearrangement joins TRBV4-1 to TRBJ2-3; the D gene is possibly TRBD1 (6 bases). V was clipped by 7 bases and J by 3 bases, with 17 bases between them. This CDR3 region has 15 residues. Germline V lookup: CDR1 MGHRA, CDR2 YSYEKL. CDR3 DNA: TGCGCCAGCAACATAGACAGGCAGGGGACAGATACGCAGTATTTT. Translated, it gives CASNIDRQGTDTQYF.

To note about this clone: Other DNA sequences in the sample encode the same CDR3. This chain connects TRBV12-3 or TRBV12-4 to TRBJ2-1; tentatively, D is TRBD1 or TRBD2 (5 bases each). The CDR3 is 12 residues long. Trimming pared 1 base from V and 7 bases from J, leaving 5 bases between. CDR3 amino acids: CASSLGGNEQFF. The CDR3 bases are TGTGCCAGCAGTTTAGGGGGGAATGAGCAGTTCTTC.

This chain joins TRBV5-4 and TRBJ1-4; D may be TRBD1 (6 bases). Germline CDR1 reads SGHNT; CDR2 reads YYREEE (reference sequence). Trimming cost V 6 bases and J 8 bases, with 17 bases left between them. This CDR3 region has 14 residues. The CDR3 nucleotides are TGTGCCAGCACCACACAGGACAGCCACGAAAAACTGTTTTTT. It specifies CASTTQDSHEKLFF.

This chain uses TRBV21-1 with TRBJ1-5. TRBV21-1 constitutes a pseudogene. The CDR3 covers 17 residues. For the CDR3, the DNA is TGTGCCAGCAGCCTCGGGGGCCTCGGGGGAGGCAATCAGCCCCAGCATTTT. It yields the protein CASSLGGLGGGNQPQHF.

CDR3 nucleotides: TGTGCCAGCAGGAGGAGGGGGATAATGAACACTGAAGCTTTCTTT. This encodes CASRRRGIMNTEAFF. This rearrangement joins TRBV5-8 to TRBJ1-1; D is possibly TRBD1 (6 bases). The V end was cut by 5 bases, the J end by 0 bases, with 14 bases between. CDR1 and CDR2 (germline): SGHTS, YDEGEE. This CDR3 is 15 amino acids long.

This chain connects TRBV11-3 to TRBJ2-2, with 10 bases fitting TRBD2. Germline V lookup: CDR1 SGHNT, CDR2 YENEEA. J was trimmed by 5 bases and V by 3 bases; bases with no gene match: 9. CDR3 length: 17 amino acids. The DNA of the CDR3 is TGTGCCAGCAGCTTCGGGGGCGCTAGCGGGAGAACCGGGGAGCTGTTTTTT. It specifies CASSFGGASGRTGELFF.

Only a few counts were recorded for this clone. This sequence joins TRBV5-1 and TRBJ2-4; 8 nucleotides line up with TRBD1. CDR1 is SGHRS and CDR2 is YFSETQ in the germline V gene. This CDR3 comprises 12 residues. V gave up 4 bases and J gave up 7 bases; unmatched junction bases: 1. The CDR3 DNA reads as TGCGCCAGCAGCCGGGACAGGAACATTCAGTACTTC. Translating gives CASSRDRNIQYF.

The V call is TRBV6-2 or TRBV6-3, the J call TRBJ1-2; TRBD1 matches at 9 bases. V was clipped by 2 bases and J by 3 bases; unmatched bases: 19. The CDR3 contains 20 residues. CDR1 is MNHEY and CDR2 is SVGEGT in the germline V gene. CDR3 nucleotides: TGTGCCAGCAGTTACCTCCGCCCGGGACAGGGCAAACCGCTTGACTATGGCTACACCTTC. This gives the protein CASSYLRPGQGKPLDYGYTF.

This rearrangement joins TRBV28 to TRBJ2-1; a weak D match, TRBD2 (5 bases). The germline V and J ends were trimmed by 3 bases and 5 bases, with 17 bases remaining between them. Germline CDR1 MDHEN, CDR2 SYDVKM. This CDR3 has 16 amino acids. In DNA, the CDR3 is TGTGCCAGCAGTTTGGGGAGTATCGCCTCTCACAATGAGCAGTTCTTC. As protein: CASSLGSIASHNEQFF.

The V gene is TRBV4-1, the J gene TRBJ2-7, with 8 bases that match TRBD1. Germline trimming cut 0 bases from V and 3 bases from J; bases unmatched to any gene: 19. Germline V gene sequence: CDR1 MGHRA, CDR2 YSYEKL. The CDR3 covers 20 residues. The CDR3 bases are TGCGCCAGCAGCCAAGAACCTACCGACAGGGGTTTTTCTCTTCTCTACGAGCAGTACTTC. This gives the protein CASSQEPTDRGFSLLYEQYF.

The rearrangement links TRBV6-5 to TRBJ1-2; D is possibly TRBD1 (6 bases). This CDR3 region has 15 residues. Germline V gene data show CDR1 as MNHEY and CDR2 as SVGAGI. V dropped 3 bases and J dropped 5 bases, with 16 bases sitting between them. The CDR3 bases are TGTGCCAGCAGTTATCACATCGGGCAGGGGTATGGCTACACCTTC. Protein: CASSYHIGQGYGYTF.

The chain employs TRBV6-1 and TRBJ2-6; 12 nucleotides agree with TRBD1. V lost 6 bases, J lost 4 bases, and 10 bases stayed unmatched. Germline V gene lookup returns CDR1 MNHNS and CDR2 SASEGT. The CDR3 sequence is 18 residues long. The DNA of the CDR3 is TGTGCCAGCAGAGAACCGGGACAGGGGGCGAAGGGGGCCAACGTCCTGACTTTC. Residues: CASREPGQGAKGANVLTF.

This chain uses TRBV7-2 with TRBJ2-2; the D call may be TRBD1 or TRBD2 (5 bases each). In germline, CDR1 is SGHTA, CDR2 FQGNSA. V was shortened by 4 bases and J by 6 bases, with 12 bases between the two germline ends. The CDR3 spans 14 residues. This CDR3 is CASSSGPFAGELFF. CDR3 DNA: TGTGCCAGCAGCTCGGGACCCTTTGCCGGGGAGCTGTTTTTT. Complete variable domain (other parts from reference TRBV7-2 and TRBJ2-2): GAGVSQSPSNKVTEKGKDVELRCDPISGHTALYWYRQSLGQGLEFLIYFQGNSAPDKSGLPSDRFSAERTGGSVSTLTIQRTQQEDSAVYLCASSSGPFAGELFFGEGSRLTVL.

The genes are TRBV4-2 and TRBJ1-4; TRBD1 matches 10 bases. V shed 1 base and J 8 bases; nucleotides not matched to a gene: 7. Per germline, CDR1 LGHNA and CDR2 YNFKEQ. This CDR3 is 16 amino acids long. The DNA of the CDR3 is TGTGCCAGCAGCCAAGTAGCTTTGACAGGGGGCGAAAAACTGTTTTTT. Translated, it gives CASSQVALTGGEKLFF.

This chain links TRBV7-2 with TRBJ2-2; TRBD2 agrees at 9 bases. Germline CDR1 reads SGHTA; CDR2 reads FQGNSA. This CDR3 is 17 amino acids long. V was clipped by 1 base and J by 0 bases; unmatched bases: 3. The CDR3 nucleotides are TGTGCCAGCAGCTTAGACGGCGGGAGGGCGAACACCGGGGAGCTGTTTTTT. Amino acid sequence: CASSLDGGRANTGELFF.

V and J are TRBV28 and TRBJ2-7, with D unresolved. CDR1 is MDHEN, CDR2 SYDVKM, per germline. Trimming shortened V by 6 bases and J by 7 bases, and 16 bases separated the two germline ends. This CDR3 is built from 13 residues. The CDR3 here is CASSPLPRGEQYF. The CDR3 DNA reads as TGTGCCAGCAGCCCCCTACCCCGAGGAGAGCAGTACTTC.

The rearrangement uses TRBV19 and TRBJ2-4; 7 bases map to TRBD1. The CDR3 runs 17 residues. CDR1 and CDR2 from the germline V gene are LNHDA and SQIVND (reference sequence). The J segment lost 1 base and the V segment lost 3 bases, leaving 9 bases of the junction unmatched. The DNA for the CDR3 is TGTGCCAGTAGTATCCAGACAGGGCCAGCGGCCAAAAACATTCAGTACTTC. Residues: CASSIQTGPAAKNIQYF.

This clone was detected once. The chain has TRBV10-3 and TRBJ2-1; TRBD1 matches at 10 bases. This CDR3 has 14 residues. Per the germline V gene, CDR1 is ENHRY and CDR2 is SYGVKD. Losses at the gene ends were 10 bases for V and 8 bases for J; bases not matched to a gene: 11. The CDR3, as DNA: TGTGCCACCTCCGGGACAGGGGAGGGGTATGAGCAGTTCTTC. It translates to CATSGTGEGYEQFF.

The chain joins TRBV7-2 to TRBJ1-2, with D maybe TRBD1 (5 bases). V was cut by 4 bases and J by 4 bases, with 19 bases left in between. This CDR3 contains 16 residues. The germline CDR1 and CDR2 sequences are SGHTA and FQGNSA. The CDR3: CASSSPTWGGTYGYTF. CDR3 DNA: TGTGCCAGCAGCTCACCGACTTGGGGGGGGACCTATGGCTACACCTTC.